The clone carrying this TCR beta chain is a singleton in its sample. Its antigen is still unknown. The CDR3 contains 13 residues. The data belong to a study of T cell responses to AZD1222 COVID-19 vaccine. Libraries were prepared by immunoSEQ multiplex PCR; TCRdb keeps only in-frame clonotypes and omits some of them. This sample has 95,000 to 150,000 clones; approximately 84% occur once, and the top ten carry roughly a tenth. Study observations and caveats: Vaccine-related CD4 TCRs covered spike, predominating at 160-218 and 743-854. Seropositive status at baseline applied to only five to seven AZD1222 recipients.

The sequence came from an adult in good health. The sequences come from peripheral blood, collected on day 0 of AZD1222 vaccination. The chain recombines TRBV21-1 with TRBJ2-3. TRBV21-1 is noted as a pseudogene. The CDR3 here is CTFRIRSSDTQYF. For the CDR3, the DNA is TGCACCTTCCGGATTAGAAGTTCAGATACGCAGTATTTT.